This T cell receptor (beta chain) stems from a study of identical twins. With 4 bases removed from V and 10 bases from J, the gap between germline ends came to 15 bases. Germline CDR1 reads SGHRS; CDR2 reads YFSETQ. This CDR3 comprises 12 residues. Addition of a universal primer site occurred through template switching, and cDNA carried unique molecular identifiers. TCRdb reanalysed the 5' RACE reads using MiXCR and keeps one entry per CDR3 protein. The sample yields some 600,000 distinct CDR3 sequences, roughly 7.1% seen once. Of note for this clonotype: Antigen: not known.

Each donor (without exception) was a healthy Caucasian. Study conclusions and caveats: Among out-of-frame alpha sequences shared by twins, low generation probability occurred in excess. A partial confounding effect on zero-insertion analyses could come from invariant MAIT and iNKT cells.

The same data also went into a second study, on yellow fever vaccine responses in identical twins.

The sequencing input was PBMCs. This TCR was recovered from a woman aged 18-29 years in good health. This chain uses TRBV5-1 with TRBJ2-7; the D gene is possibly TRBD1 (6 bases). CDR3 DNA: TGCGCCAGCAGCATGGACAGAGACATACAGTACTTC. Protein sequence: CASSMDRDIQYF.